This T cell receptor beta chain is drawn from a study of cytomegalovirus exposure and HLA in healthy donors. Study-level results: Most TCR sequences proved rare, with some public TCRs found in many donors. Highest at DRB1 and lowest at HLA-C, TCR association rates differed among HLA loci in a later analysis. Roughly uniform sequencing depth across donors was assumed, possibly incorrectly. A later analysis linked a missense DCLRE1C variant to TCR beta V- and J-gene trimming.

The PCR contained 60 Vbeta and 13 Jbeta primers. TCRdb's table, derived via immunoSEQ multiplex PCR, lists solely in-frame clones and lacks some. The sample lists approximately 190,000 clones; 80% to 85% were seen once. The CDR3 runs to 16 residues. CDR1 is SGHTA, CDR2 FQGTGA, per germline. J gave up 7 bases and V 4 bases, and 14 bases lay outside the gene matches. With respect to this clone: Antigen: not known.

The sequenced sample was PBMCs. The TCR was taken from a woman aged 18 to 35 in good health and CMV-seropositive. The chain employs TRBV7-3 and TRBJ2-3; TRBD1 agrees at 7 bases. The CDR3 protein is CASSSSTGYGPNTQYF. CDR3 bases: TGTGCCAGCAGCTCCTCGACAGGGTACGGCCCTAATACGCAGTATTTT.